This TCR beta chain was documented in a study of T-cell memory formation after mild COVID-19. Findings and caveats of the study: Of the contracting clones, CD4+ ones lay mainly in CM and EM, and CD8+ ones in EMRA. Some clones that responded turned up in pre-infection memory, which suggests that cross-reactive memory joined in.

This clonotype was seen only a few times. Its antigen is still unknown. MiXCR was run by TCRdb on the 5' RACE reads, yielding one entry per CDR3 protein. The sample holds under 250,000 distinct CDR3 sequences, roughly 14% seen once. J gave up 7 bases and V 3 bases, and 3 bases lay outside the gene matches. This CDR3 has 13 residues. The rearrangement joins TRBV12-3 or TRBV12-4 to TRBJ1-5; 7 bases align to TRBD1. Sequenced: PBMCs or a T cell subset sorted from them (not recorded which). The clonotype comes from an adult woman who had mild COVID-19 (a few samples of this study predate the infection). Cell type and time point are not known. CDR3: CASSFQGGQPQHF. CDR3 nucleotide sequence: TGTGCCAGCAGTTTTCAGGGGGGGCAGCCCCAGCATTTT.